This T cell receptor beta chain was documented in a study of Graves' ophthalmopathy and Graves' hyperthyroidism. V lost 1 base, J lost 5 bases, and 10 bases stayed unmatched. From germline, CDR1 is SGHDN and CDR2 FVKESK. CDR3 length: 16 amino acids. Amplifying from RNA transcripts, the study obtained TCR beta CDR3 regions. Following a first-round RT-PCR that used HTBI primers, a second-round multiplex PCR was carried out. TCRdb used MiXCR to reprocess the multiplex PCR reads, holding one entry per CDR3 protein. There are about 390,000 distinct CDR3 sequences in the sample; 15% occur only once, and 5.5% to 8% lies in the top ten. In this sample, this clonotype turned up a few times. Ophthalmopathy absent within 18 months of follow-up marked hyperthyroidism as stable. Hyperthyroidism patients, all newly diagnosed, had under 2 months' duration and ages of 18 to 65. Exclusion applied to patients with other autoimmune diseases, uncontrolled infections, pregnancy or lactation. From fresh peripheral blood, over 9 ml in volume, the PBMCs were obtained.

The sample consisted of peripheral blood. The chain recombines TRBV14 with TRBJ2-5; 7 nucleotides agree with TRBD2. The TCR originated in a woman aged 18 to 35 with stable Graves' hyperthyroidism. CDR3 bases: TGTGCCAGCAGCCAAGGCGGGGGACGGTACCGGGAGACCCAGTACTTC. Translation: CASSQGGGRYRETQYF.